The 2 T cell receptor beta chains in this list originate from one sample, sequenced in a study of PD-1 blockade in classical Hodgkin lymphoma. Assay: immunoSEQ multiplex PCR; the TCRdb copy retains only in-frame clones and omits some. The repertoire holds approximately 100,000 clones, with 65% to 85% as singletons. This sample's time point: cycle 4 day 1 (C4D1), after less than 7 weeks of nivolumab. After autologous stem cell transplantation all patients relapsed, and prior brentuximab vedotin exposure differed between cohorts. This specimen was peripheral blood mononuclear cells (PBMCs), taken before the fourth cycle of nivolumab. Receptors were obtained from a human donor with classical Hodgkin lymphoma.

V gene TRBV19 combines with J gene TRBJ1-2; no clear D. Trimming removed 4 bases from V and 6 bases from J, with 9 bases in between. The CDR3 consists of 12 residues. Germline CDR1 is LNHDA and CDR2 is SQIVND (reference sequence). The CDR3 DNA is TGTGCCAGTAGTAACCCCGGAAATGGCTACACCTTC. Translation gives CASSNPGNGYTF. Full variable domain (outside the CDR3, taken from reference TRBV19 and TRBJ1-2): DGGITQSPKYLFRKEGQNVTLSCEQNLNHDAMYWYRQDPGQGLRLIYYSQIVNDFQKGDIAEGYSVSREKKESFPLTVTSAQKNPTAFYLCASSNPGNGYTFGSGTRLTVV.

The table lists this clone with a count of one. The genes are TRBV10-3 and TRBJ1-5, with D possibly being TRBD1 (5 bases). The V and J ends lost 4 bases and 7 bases respectively, with 14 bases between them. CDR3 length: 14 amino acids. The germline V gene has CDR1 ENHRY and CDR2 SYGVKD. The CDR3 loop reads CAISVQGGDQPQHF. CDR3 bases: TGTGCCATCAGTGTTCAGGGTGGTGACCAGCCCCAGCATTTT.